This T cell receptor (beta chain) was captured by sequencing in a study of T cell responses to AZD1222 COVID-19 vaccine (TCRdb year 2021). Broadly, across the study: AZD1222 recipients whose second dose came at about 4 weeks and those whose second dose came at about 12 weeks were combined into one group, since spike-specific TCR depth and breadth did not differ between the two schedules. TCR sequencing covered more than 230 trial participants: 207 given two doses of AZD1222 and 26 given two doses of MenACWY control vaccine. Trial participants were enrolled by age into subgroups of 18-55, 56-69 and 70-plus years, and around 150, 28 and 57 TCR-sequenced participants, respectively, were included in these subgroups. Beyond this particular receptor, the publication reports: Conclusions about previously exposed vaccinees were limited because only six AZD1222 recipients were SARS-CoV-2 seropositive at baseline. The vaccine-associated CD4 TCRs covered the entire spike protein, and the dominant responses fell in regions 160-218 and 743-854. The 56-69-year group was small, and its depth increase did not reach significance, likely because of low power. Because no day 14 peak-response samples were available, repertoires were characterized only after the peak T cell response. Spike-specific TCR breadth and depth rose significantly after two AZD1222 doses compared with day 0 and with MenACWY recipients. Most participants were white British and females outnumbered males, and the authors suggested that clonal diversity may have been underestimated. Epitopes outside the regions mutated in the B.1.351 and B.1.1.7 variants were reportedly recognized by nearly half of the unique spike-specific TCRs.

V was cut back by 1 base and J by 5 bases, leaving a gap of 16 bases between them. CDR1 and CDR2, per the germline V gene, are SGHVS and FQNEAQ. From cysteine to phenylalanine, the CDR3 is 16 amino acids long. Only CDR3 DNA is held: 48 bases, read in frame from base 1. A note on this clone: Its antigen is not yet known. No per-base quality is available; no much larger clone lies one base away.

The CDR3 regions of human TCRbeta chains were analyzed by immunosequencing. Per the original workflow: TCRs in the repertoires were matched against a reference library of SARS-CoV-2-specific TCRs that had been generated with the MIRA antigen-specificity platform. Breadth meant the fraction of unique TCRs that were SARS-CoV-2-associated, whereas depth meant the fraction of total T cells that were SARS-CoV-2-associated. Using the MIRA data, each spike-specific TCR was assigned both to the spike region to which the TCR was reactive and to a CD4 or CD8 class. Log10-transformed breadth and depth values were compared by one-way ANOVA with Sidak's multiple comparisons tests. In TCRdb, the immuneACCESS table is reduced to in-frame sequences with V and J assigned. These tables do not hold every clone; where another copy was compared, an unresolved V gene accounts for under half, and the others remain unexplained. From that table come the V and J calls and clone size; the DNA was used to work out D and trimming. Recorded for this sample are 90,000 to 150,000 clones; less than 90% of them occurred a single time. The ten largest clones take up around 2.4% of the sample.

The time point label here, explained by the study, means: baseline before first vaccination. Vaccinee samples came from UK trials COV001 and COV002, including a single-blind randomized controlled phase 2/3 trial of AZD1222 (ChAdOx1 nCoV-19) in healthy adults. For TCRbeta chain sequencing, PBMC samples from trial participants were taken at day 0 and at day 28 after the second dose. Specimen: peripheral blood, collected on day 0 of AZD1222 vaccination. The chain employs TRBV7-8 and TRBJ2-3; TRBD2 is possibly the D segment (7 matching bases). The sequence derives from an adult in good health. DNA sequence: TGTGCCAGCAGCTTAGAATGGGGGGGCGCCGAAGATACGCAGTATTTT. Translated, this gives CASSLEWGGAEDTQYF.